Each of the 27 T cell receptor beta chains below was sequenced from the same sample in a study of blood T cell repertoires in COVID-19. The protocol was immunoSEQ multiplex PCR, while the TCRdb copy is restricted to in-frame clones and leaves out a portion. The repertoire holds a few hundred thousand clones, with over 75% as singletons. The sample taken for sequencing was PBMCs or T cells enriched from blood (not recorded which). The receptors stem from a man aged 30 to 45 who had recovered from COVID-19.

This clone was observed a few times. The rearrangement joins TRBV6-1 to TRBJ2-3, with TRBD2 matching over 9 bases. The J segment lost 4 bases and the V segment lost 1 base, leaving 3 bases of the junction unmatched. CDR1 and CDR2 (germline): MNHNS, SASEGT. The CDR3 has 15 amino acids. The CDR3 sequence: CASSEVAGGPDTQYF. The CDR3 region has the DNA TGTGCCAGCAGTGAAGTTGCGGGGGGGCCAGATACGCAGTATTTT.

The chain employs TRBV5-6 and TRBJ1-1, with D perhaps TRBD1 (6 bases). V was trimmed by 10 bases and J by 4 bases, leaving 8 bases between them. Germline V CDR1 and CDR2: SGHDT, YYEEEE. The CDR3 loop spans 10 amino acids. CDR3: CAGQITEAFF. The CDR3, as DNA: TGTGCCGGACAGATCACTGAAGCTTTCTTT.

J is TRBJ2-5 and V is TRBV5-4; a possible D gene is TRBD1 (6 bases). V lost 4 bases to trimming and J lost 1 base, with 14 bases between them. This CDR3 contains 15 residues. Germline V lookup: CDR1 SGHNT, CDR2 YYREEE (reference sequence). In DNA form, the CDR3 reads TGTGCCAGCAGCCCTACCTGGACAGCCCAAGAGACCCAGTACTTC. Translated: CASSPTWTAQETQYF.

V gene TRBV7-9 combines with J gene TRBJ2-4; D gene ambiguous. Trimming pared 5 bases from V and 7 bases from J, leaving 9 bases between. This CDR3 is built from 12 residues. CDR1 is SEHNR and CDR2 is FQNEAQ in the germline V gene (reference sequence). For the CDR3, the DNA is TGTGCCAGCAGCCCCCTTGCGAACATTCAGTACTTC. Protein: CASSPLANIQYF.

The V gene is TRBV5-1, the J gene TRBJ1-1; 9 nucleotides align to TRBD1. Germline loops: CDR1 SGHRS, CDR2 YFSETQ. V lost 0 bases to trimming and J lost 4 bases; unmatched junction nucleotides: 10. This CDR3 has 17 amino acids. CDR3 bases: TGCGCCAGCAGCTTGGCAGTGACAGGGGGTAGTAGCACTGAAGCTTTCTTT. It is translated as CASSLAVTGGSSTEAFF.

This chain links TRBV28 with TRBJ1-6; D is unresolved. The CDR3 consists of 13 residues. Trimming left V 7 bases short and J 7 bases short, with 11 bases between. CDR1 is MDHEN, CDR2 SYDVKM, per germline. For the CDR3, the DNA is TGTGCCAGCAAGTTAAGGGAGAATTCACCCCTCCACTTT. Its translation is CASKLRENSPLHF.

The chain is built from TRBV27 and TRBJ2-5, with 8 bases fitting TRBD1. V gave up 3 bases and J gave up 3 bases; unmatched junction bases: 6. In germline, CDR1 is MNHEY, CDR2 SMNVEV (reference sequence). The CDR3 spans 15 residues. The CDR3 here is CASSFGSDREETQYF. The CDR3 DNA sequence: TGTGCCAGCAGTTTTGGTTCGGACAGGGAAGAGACCCAGTACTTC.

The CDR3 reads CASSLHGELFF. CDR3 nucleotides: TGTGCCAGCAGTTTACACGGGGAGCTGTTTTTT. This chain connects TRBV28 to TRBJ2-2; D uncertain. Trimming cost V 2 bases and J 7 bases, with 2 bases left between them. There are 11 residues in the CDR3. Germline V gene lookup returns CDR1 MDHEN and CDR2 SYDVKM.

This rearrangement joins TRBV20-1 to TRBJ1-1, with a tentative D call TRBD1 (5 bases). Trimming removed 3 bases from V and 4 bases from J, with 15 bases in between. CDR1 is DFQATT, CDR2 SNEGSKA, per germline (reference sequence). The CDR3 runs 14 residues. CDR3 region: CSASGTRGSTEAFF. The CDR3 DNA reads TGCAGTGCTAGTGGGACTCGTGGAAGCACTGAAGCTTTCTTT.

The V gene is TRBV7-9, the J gene TRBJ2-1; D unclear. The V end lost 3 bases, the J end lost 6 bases, and 3 bases lay between the germline ends. Germline values: CDR1 SEHNR, CDR2 FQNEAQ (reference sequence). This CDR3 region has 11 residues. The CDR3 loop is CASSFVNEQFF. The DNA for the CDR3 is TGTGCCAGCAGCTTCGTCAATGAGCAGTTCTTC. The whole variable domain, remainder taken from reference TRBV7-9 and TRBJ2-1, is DTGVSQNPRHKITKRGQNVTFRCDPISEHNRLYWYRQTLGQGPEFLTYFQNEAQLEKSRLLSDRFSAERPKGSFSTLEIQRTEQGDSAMYLCASSFVNEQFFGPGTRLTVL.

J is TRBJ2-3 and V is TRBV3-1 (or the pseudogene TRBV3-2); 7 positions match TRBD2. With V trimmed by 1 base and J by 5 bases, 6 bases remained unmatched. The CDR3 covers 15 residues. The V gene's germline CDR1 is LGHDT and CDR2 YNNKEL (reference sequence). CDR3 nucleotides: TGTGCCAGCAGCCAAGCCTCGGGGGGTGGAGATACGCAGTATTTT. It translates to CASSQASGGGDTQYF.

This chain links TRBV29-1 with TRBJ2-7; 16 nucleotides agree with TRBD2. With V trimmed by 6 bases and J by 5 bases, 4 bases remained unmatched. CDR1 SQVTM and CDR2 ANQGSEA come from the germline V gene. This CDR3 has 14 amino acids. The CDR3 coding sequence is TGCAGCGTAGGGACTAGCGGGAGGGGAAACGAGCAGTACTTC. Translating gives CSVGTSGRGNEQYF.

The V and J genes are TRBV6-4 and TRBJ2-1; TRBD2 agrees at 11 bases. Trimming took 0 bases from V and 2 from J; bases not matched to a gene: 6. Germline CDR1 and CDR2: MRHNA and SNTAGT. This CDR3 spans 18 amino acids. CDR3 coding DNA: TGTGCCAGCAGTGACTCGCGACTAGCGGGAACAACCTACAATGAGCAGTTCTTC. This sequence encodes CASSDSRLAGTTYNEQFF.

The chain couples TRBV10-3 to TRBJ2-3, with TRBD2 matching over 8 bases. The V segment lost 7 bases and the J segment 5 bases; nucleotides outside the gene matches: 11. CDR3 length equals 15 residues. CDR1 and CDR2 from the germline V gene are ENHRY and SYGVKD. The CDR3 nucleotides are TGTGCCATCATTCCAGCGGGGGTACCCGGAGATACGCAGTATTTT. This sequence encodes CAIIPAGVPGDTQYF.

The V gene is TRBV14, the J gene TRBJ2-4; 9 nucleotides match TRBD2. Germline assignment: CDR1 SGHDN and CDR2 FVKESK. V was pared by 1 base and J by 1 base, with 2 bases of the junction left unmatched. The CDR3 loop spans 16 amino acids. The CDR3 is CASSQGGLAAKNIQYF. The CDR3 bases are TGTGCCAGCAGCCAAGGAGGACTAGCGGCCAAAAACATTCAGTACTTC.

This clone was picked up one time. V is TRBV12-5 and J is TRBJ1-2; D remains ambiguous. Trimming shortened V by 2 bases and J by 3 bases, and 7 bases separated the two germline ends. The CDR3 extends over 13 amino acids. Germline assignment: CDR1 LGHNT and CDR2 FRNRAP. CDR3 nucleotide sequence: TGTGCTAGTGGTTTGCAAACAGACTATGGCTACACCTTC. As protein: CASGLQTDYGYTF.

V gene TRBV6-5 combines with J gene TRBJ1-3; 7 nucleotides match TRBD1. CDR3 length equals 14 residues. From germline, CDR1 is MNHEY and CDR2 SVGAGI. J lost 4 bases, V lost 2 bases, and 2 bases had no gene match. Here the CDR3 reads CASSYDREGNTIYF. The CDR3 DNA is TGTGCCAGCAGTTACGACAGGGAAGGAAACACCATATATTTT.

Note on this clone: At one of its ends the junction is not consistent with the germline gene, which may arise from a read error. The V and J genes are TRBV7-2 and TRBJ2-4, with 12 bases lining up with TRBD1. This CDR3 contains 12 residues. CDR1 SGHTA and CDR2 FQGNSA come from the germline V gene. The DNA for the CDR3 is TGTGCCAGCAGCCTAGGGACAGGGGGCCTCAACTTC. It translates to CASSLGTGGLNF.

The J gene is TRBJ1-2, the V gene TRBV4-1; 8 nucleotides match TRBD1. This CDR3 is built from 15 residues. The germline V gene has CDR1 MGHRA and CDR2 YSYEKL. V shed 4 bases, J shed 3 bases, and the junction held 7 bases outside the gene matches. The CDR3 DNA is TGCGCCAGCAGCCCCCGGACAGGGACATACTATGGCTACACCTTC. Translation gives CASSPRTGTYYGYTF.

The V call is TRBV10-2, the J call TRBJ2-7, with TRBD1 matching over 7 bases. Unmatched junction bases numbered 8, after V lost 5 bases and J lost 1 base. This CDR3 is built from 15 residues. The V gene's germline CDR1 is WSHSY and CDR2 SAAADI. The CDR3 nucleotides are TGCGCCAGCAGTCAACCCGACAGGGCATCCTACGAGCAGTACTTC. Encoded protein: CASSQPDRASYEQYF.

The chain employs TRBV29-1 and TRBJ1-1, with D uncertain. V shed 3 bases and J shed 11 bases, with 16 bases lying between them. There are 12 residues in the CDR3. The germline V gene has CDR1 SQVTM and CDR2 ANQGSEA. The CDR3 protein is CSVDVVGPRAFF. CDR3 coding DNA: TGCAGCGTTGATGTGGTCGGCCCCAGGGCTTTCTTT.

The chain joins TRBV9 to TRBJ2-7, with a weak D call TRBD1 (6 bases). This CDR3 comprises 16 residues. Trimming stripped 0 bases from V and 0 bases from J, with 13 bases between. Germline V gene data show CDR1 as SGDLS and CDR2 as YYNGEE. CDR3 protein: CASSVAGGQSSYEQYF. CDR3 DNA sequence: TGTGCCAGCAGCGTAGCCGGAGGACAGTCCTCCTACGAGCAGTACTTC.

The V and J genes are TRBV5-4 and TRBJ2-7; TRBD2 agrees at 10 bases. The CDR3 is 15 amino acids. CDR1 is SGHNT, CDR2 YYREEE, per germline (reference sequence). After removal of 4 bases from V and 2 bases from J, the junction contained 6 bases not matched to a gene. CDR3 coding DNA: TGTGCCAGCAGCCGCCCTAGCGGGAGCCCCTACGAGCAGTACTTC. It codes for CASSRPSGSPYEQYF.

The CDR3 loop is CASSQGYSGGDNQPQHF. The CDR3 region has the DNA TGCGCCAGCAGCCAAGGTTATTCAGGGGGTGACAATCAGCCCCAGCATTTT. The rearrangement links TRBV4-1 to TRBJ1-5; 7 positions match TRBD1. Looked up from germline, CDR1 is MGHRA and CDR2 is YSYEKL. The CDR3 is 17 amino acids. Germline trimming cut 1 base from V and 3 bases from J; bases unmatched to any gene: 9.

The chain links TRBV19 to TRBJ1-2; 12 bases fit TRBD1. This CDR3 region has 17 residues. Germline-derived CDR1 and CDR2 are LNHDA and SQIVND (reference sequence). The J segment lost 5 bases and the V segment lost 6 bases, leaving 13 bases of the junction unmatched. CDR3 sequence reads: CASRMIGTGGRFYGYTF. The DNA for the CDR3 is TGTGCCAGTAGGATGATCGGGACAGGGGGCCGGTTTTATGGCTACACCTTC.

The table lists this clone with a count of one. The chain uses TRBV18 and TRBJ1-6; D perhaps matches TRBD1 (6 bases). Trimming took off 3 bases at V and 7 bases at J, with 13 bases between the two ends. This CDR3 is 15 amino acids long. CDR1 and CDR2 from the germline V gene are KGHSH and LQKENI. The CDR3 sequence is CASSPSQGMNSPLHF. The CDR3 DNA sequence: TGTGCCAGCTCACCCAGTCAGGGGATGAATTCACCCCTCCACTTT.

V usage is TRBV15 and J usage is TRBJ1-5; D possibly corresponds to TRBD1 (6 bases). Trimming stripped 0 bases from V and 7 bases from J, with 10 bases between. From germline, CDR1 is LNHNV and CDR2 YYDKDF (reference sequence). The CDR3 totals 14 residues. CDR3 protein: CATSRERGNQPQHF. The CDR3, as DNA: TGTGCCACCAGCAGAGAAAGGGGGAACCAGCCCCAGCATTTT.